This TCR beta chain was identified in a study of CD8+ T cells in alopecia areata. A remark on this clone: The antigen remains undetermined.

Findings and caveats of the study: Many of the expanded lesional clones endured in scalp and blood while on tofacitinib.

RNA was extracted and reverse transcribed into cDNA as the sequencing template. The table came from immunoSEQ multiplex PCR; TCRdb's copy has only in-frame clones and leaves some out. The sample carries more than 110,000 clones, around four fifths recorded once. Treatment defined: oral pan-JAK inhibitor, 5-10 mg twice daily. Germline V gives CDR1 SGHTA, CDR2 FQGNSA. Deletions cut 1 base from V and 3 bases from J, with 10 bases between. This CDR3 has 16 amino acids. The chain is built from TRBV7-2 and TRBJ1-6, with D uncertain. The sequencing here drew on CD8+ T cells sorted from blood, taken at week 4, from a patient treated with tofacitinib. This TCR derives from a human donor with alopecia areata. CDR3 amino acids: CASSLDKGGYNSPLHF. The CDR3 coding sequence is TGTGCCAGCAGCTTAGATAAGGGCGGCTATAATTCACCCCTCCACTTT.